Each of the 17 T cell receptor beta chains below was sequenced from the same sample in a study of T-cell memory formation after mild COVID-19. TCRdb analysed the 5' RACE reads with MiXCR anew, one entry per CDR3 protein. The profile shows tens of thousands of distinct CDR3 sequences, roughly 20% of them singletons. Sequenced material: PBMCs or a T cell subset sorted from them (not recorded which). The origin of the receptors is an adult who had mild COVID-19 (a few samples of this study predate the infection). Cell type and time point are not known.

This clonotype was counted many times. The chain is built from TRBV3-1 and TRBJ2-5; D is undetermined. Germline loops: CDR1 LGHDT, CDR2 YNNKEL (reference sequence). There are 11 residues in the CDR3. Trimming left V 5 bases short and J 4 bases short, with 5 bases between. The CDR3 region has the DNA TGTGCCAGCAGCTTGCGAGAGACCCAGTACTTC. Encoded protein: CASSLRETQYF.

This clonotype is labeled as medium-sized. The chain uses TRBV5-1 and TRBJ1-1; D remains unclear. The CDR3 consists of 14 residues. Germline lookup yields CDR1 SGHRS and CDR2 YFSETQ. Trimming shortened V by 0 bases and J by 0 bases, and 6 bases separated the two germline ends. The CDR3 DNA reads TGCGCCAGCAGCTTGGATCCAGTGAACACTGAAGCTTTCTTT. Translated, it gives CASSLDPVNTEAFF.

This clonotype is medium-sized. The chain carries TRBV6-6 and TRBJ2-1; 9 nucleotides line up with TRBD2. This CDR3 is 15 amino acids long. After removal of 8 bases from V and 9 bases from J, the junction contained 14 bases not matched to a gene. Germline V CDR1 and CDR2: MNHNY, SVGAGI (reference sequence). This chain's CDR3 is CASSSGTSMYFEQFF. For the CDR3, the DNA is TGTGCCAGCTCGTCCGGGACTAGCATGTACTTTGAGCAGTTCTTC.

This clonotype showed up many times. The rearrangement uses TRBV15 and TRBJ1-2; D may be TRBD1 (5 bases). Looked up from germline, CDR1 is LNHNV and CDR2 is YYDKDF (reference sequence). V was cut by 0 bases and J by 3 bases, with 14 bases left in between. The CDR3 is 16 amino acids. The CDR3: CATSRDRPGSDYGYTF. The CDR3 DNA follows: TGTGCCACCAGCAGAGACCGTCCAGGGAGCGACTATGGCTACACCTTC.

This clonotype was counted at least ten times. The chain uses TRBV29-1 and TRBJ2-1; 9 bases line up with TRBD1. The junction had 9 bases not matched to a gene; V was cut back by 2 bases and J by 7 bases. The germline V gene encodes CDR1 SQVTM and CDR2 ANQGSEA. This CDR3 has 15 amino acids. The CDR3 loop reads CSVEQRTGALNEQFF. Written as DNA, the CDR3 is TGCAGCGTTGAACAAAGGACAGGGGCTCTAAATGAGCAGTTCTTC.

This clonotype was seen ten or more times. The J gene is TRBJ2-6, the V gene TRBV11-1; D not certain. With 6 bases removed from V and 2 bases from J, the gap between germline ends came to 8 bases. The length of the CDR3 is 14 residues. Germline CDR1 and CDR2: SGHAT and FQDESV (reference sequence). CDR3 DNA: TGTGCCAGCAGACGCACAGCTGGGGCCAACGTCCTGACTTTC. Translation gives CASRRTAGANVLTF.

In this sample, this clonotype turned up many times. The chain employs TRBV20-1 and TRBJ2-3; TRBD2 might be the D (7 bases). V lost 3 bases to trimming and J lost 4 bases, with 14 bases between them. The CDR3 is 14 residues long. The V gene's germline CDR1 is DFQATT and CDR2 SNEGSKA (reference sequence). The CDR3, as DNA: TGCAGTGCTAGTTCGGCGGGGGCCCCAGATACGCAGTATTTT. As protein: CSASSAGAPDTQYF.

This clonotype occurred a few times. V usage is TRBV7-2 and J usage is TRBJ1-2; the match to TRBD1 covers 9 bases. The germline V gene has CDR1 SGHTA and CDR2 FQGNSA. The CDR3 has 13 residues. The V and J ends lost 5 bases and 8 bases, in that order; junction bases with no gene match: 6. Here the CDR3 DNA reads TGTGCCAGCAGCCGGGACAGGGATTCGGGCTACACCTTC. Translating gives CASSRDRDSGYTF.

This clonotype was seen repeatedly, ten times or more. The chain employs TRBV6-5 and TRBJ1-6, with a weak D call TRBD1 (5 bases). Germline values: CDR1 MNHEY, CDR2 SVGAGI. Trimming left V 0 bases short and J 9 bases short, with 21 bases between. CDR3 length: 18 amino acids. Written as DNA, the CDR3 is TGTGCCAGCAGTTACTCGAACCCCGGGGGGTTCGGGGGTTCACCCCTCCACTTT. It translates to CASSYSNPGGFGGSPLHF.

This clonotype was counted at least ten times. This sequence joins TRBV3-1 and TRBJ2-7, with D perhaps matching TRBD2 (5 bases). With 8 bases removed from V and 0 bases from J, the gap between germline ends came to 8 bases. CDR3 length: 12 residues. Per germline, CDR1 LGHDT and CDR2 YNNKEL (reference sequence). The CDR3 is CASGRSSYEQYF. The CDR3 nucleotides read TGTGCCAGCGGGAGAAGCTCCTACGAGCAGTACTTC.

By sample fraction, this clonotype is medium-sized. This sequence joins TRBV2 and TRBJ1-1; TRBD1 is a possible D gene (5 bases). The CDR3 extends over 17 amino acids. Germline values: CDR1 SNHLY, CDR2 FYNNEI. Deletions cut 6 bases from V and 1 base from J, with 21 bases between. The CDR3 nucleotides read TGTGCCAGCAGCCCCGTAGCAACAGATGGGGCGAACACTGAAGCTTTCTTT. Residues: CASSPVATDGANTEAFF.

This clonotype was picked up many times. The rearrangement uses TRBV3-1 and TRBJ2-1; D unresolved. Germline-derived CDR1 and CDR2 are LGHDT and YNNKEL (reference sequence). V was pared by 3 bases and J by 8 bases, with 5 bases between. This CDR3 contains 11 residues. The CDR3 sequence is CASSQIDEQFF. CDR3 bases: TGTGCCAGCAGCCAGATTGATGAGCAGTTCTTC.

There are a few counts of this clonotype. This sequence joins TRBV27 and TRBJ1-2, with D hard to call. This CDR3 is built from 13 residues. Germline loops: CDR1 MNHEY, CDR2 SMNVEV (reference sequence). V lost 2 bases to trimming and J lost 0 bases, with 4 bases between them. CDR3 DNA: TGTGCCAGCAGTTTAGCAGCTAACTATGGCTACACCTTC. Its protein product is CASSLAANYGYTF.

This clonotype was recorded many times. V and J are TRBV7-9 and TRBJ2-3; 7 bases align to TRBD2. The V segment lost 4 bases and the J segment 0 bases; nucleotides outside the gene matches: 1. There are 14 residues in the CDR3. The germline V gene encodes CDR1 SEHNR and CDR2 FQNEAQ (reference sequence). CDR3 nucleotides: TGTGCCAGCAGCTCAGCGGGGAGCACAGATACGCAGTATTTT. The encoded protein is CASSSAGSTDTQYF.

This clonotype was seen a handful of times. The chain couples TRBV23-1 to TRBJ1-4; the D is unclear. TRBV23-1 is reported as an ORF; its role is uncertain. Trimming pared 3 bases from V and 14 bases from J, leaving 1 base between. The CDR3 has 8 amino acids. CDR3 protein: CASSHLFF. CDR3 nucleotides: TGCGCCAGCAGTCATCTGTTTTTT.

The sample holds many counts of this clonotype. This chain connects TRBV4-1 to TRBJ1-3; 8 bases agree with TRBD1. This CDR3 has 17 residues. The germline CDR1 and CDR2 sequences are MGHRA and YSYEKL. The V gene end was trimmed by 2 bases and the J gene end by 4 bases; junction bases not matched to a gene: 10. CDR3 coding DNA: TGCGCCAGCAGCCAACCGGTACGACAGGGGTCAGGAAACACCATATATTTT. Amino acid sequence: CASSQPVRQGSGNTIYF.

This sequence joins TRBV27 and TRBJ1-6; D is undetermined. This CDR3 region has 16 residues. Trimming shortened V by 2 bases and J by 7 bases, and 15 bases separated the two germline ends. Germline V gives CDR1 MNHEY, CDR2 SMNVEV (reference sequence). CDR3 nucleotide sequence: TGTGCCAGCAGTTTAAGGCGCGGGCTGGGGAATTCACCCCTCCACTTT. Protein: CASSLRRGLGNSPLHF.